A single sample gave rise to the 20 T cell receptor beta chains below, sequenced in a study of cytomegalovirus exposure and HLA in healthy donors. Primers for the PCR totalled 60 Vbeta and 13 Jbeta. Method: immunoSEQ multiplex PCR; TCRdb's copy keeps in-frame clones and lacks some. The table lists approximately 150,000 clones, approximately 83% of them singletons. Sequenced sample: PBMCs. All receptors derive from a male donor in good health and CMV-seronegative.

The chain carries TRBV2 and TRBJ2-3; D unclear. V shed 7 bases and J shed 2 bases, with 10 bases lying between them. The CDR3 covers 13 residues. Germline-derived CDR1 and CDR2 are SNHLY and FYNNEI. This CDR3 is CASTRDFTDTQYF. Here the CDR3 DNA reads TGTGCCAGCACGCGCGACTTCACAGATACGCAGTATTTT. Full variable domain (missing parts from reference TRBV2 and TRBJ2-3): EPEVTQTPSHQVTQMGQEVILRCVPISNHLYFYWYRQILGQKVEFLVSFYNNEISEKSEIFDDQFSVERPDGSNFTLKIRSTKLEDSAMYFCASTRDFTDTQYFGPGTRLTVL.

V usage is TRBV14 and J usage is TRBJ1-5, with 7 bases fitting TRBD1. This CDR3 is built from 13 residues. CDR1 is SGHDN, CDR2 FVKESK, per germline. With V trimmed by 0 bases and J by 14 bases, 7 bases remained unmatched. Here the CDR3 reads CASSQDATGPKHF. CDR3 sequence (DNA): TGTGCCAGCAGCCAAGATGCGACAGGGCCTAAGCATTTT.

Here the CDR3 DNA reads TGTGCCAGCAGCTTGCTGGACGGGAGAATATCCGAGCAGTACTTC. Translating gives CASSLLDGRISEQYF. This chain links TRBV7-2 with TRBJ2-7, with D possibly being TRBD2 (6 bases). Trimming took off 3 bases at V and 6 bases at J, with 18 bases between the two ends. There are 15 residues in the CDR3. Looked up from germline, CDR1 is SGHTA and CDR2 is FQGNSA.

This clone appeared a single time. The rearrangement joins TRBV10-3 to TRBJ2-7; TRBD2 agrees at 8 bases. Germline V gives CDR1 ENHRY, CDR2 SYGVKD. This CDR3 is 14 amino acids long. J gave up 4 bases and V 4 bases, and 6 bases lay outside the gene matches. The CDR3 bases are TGTGCCATCAGTGCGGGAGGGGCTTTGTACGAGCAGTACTTC. This encodes CAISAGGALYEQYF.

This rearrangement joins TRBV7-9 to TRBJ2-1; 8 nucleotides align to TRBD2. The germline V gene encodes CDR1 SEHNR and CDR2 FQNEAQ (reference sequence). V dropped 4 bases and J dropped 9; count of bases not matched to a gene: 11. CDR3 size: 15 residues. The CDR3 DNA follows: TGTGCCAGCAGCTGGGCCGGGACTAGAGATTCTGAGCAGTTCTTC. It specifies CASSWAGTRDSEQFF.

This clone was picked up a small number of times. The chain recombines TRBV10-3 with TRBJ2-1, with TRBD2 identical over 8 bases. V gave up 5 bases and J gave up 7 bases; unmatched junction bases: 7. The CDR3 totals 14 residues. Per the germline V gene, CDR1 is ENHRY and CDR2 is SYGVKD. The CDR3 is CAISLTSGLNEQFF. The CDR3 DNA follows: TGTGCCATCAGTCTAACTAGCGGACTGAATGAGCAGTTCTTC.

The chain combines TRBV11-2 with TRBJ1-3; 9 bases fit TRBD1. The J segment lost 16 bases and the V segment lost 5 bases, leaving 9 bases of the junction unmatched. Germline lookup yields CDR1 SGHAT and CDR2 FQNNGV. This CDR3 is 12 amino acids long. The CDR3 region has the DNA TGTGCCAGCAGCCTTCCGGGACAGGGAAAGTATTTT. As protein: CASSLPGQGKYF.

The V gene is TRBV2, the J gene TRBJ1-3, with D uncertain. The V end lost 8 bases, the J end lost 0 bases, and 11 bases lay between the germline ends. This CDR3 spans 14 amino acids. Germline V gene sequence: CDR1 SNHLY, CDR2 FYNNEI. CDR3 DNA sequence: TGTGCCAGCCTGGACGGGGTCTCTGGAAACACCATATATTTT. As protein: CASLDGVSGNTIYF. Filled out from reference TRBV2 and TRBJ1-3, the complete variable domain reads EPEVTQTPSHQVTQMGQEVILRCVPISNHLYFYWYRQILGQKVEFLVSFYNNEISEKSEIFDDQFSVERPDGSNFTLKIRSTKLEDSAMYFCASLDGVSGNTIYFGEGSWLTVV.

The chain carries TRBV6-5 and TRBJ1-2; D not resolved. V lost 6 bases and J lost 4, with 15 bases in between. Germline V gene data show CDR1 as MNHEY and CDR2 as SVGAGI. This CDR3 contains 14 residues. The CDR3 DNA reads as TGTGCCAGCAGCTATCGCGAGACAAGCTATGGCTACACCTTC. Its protein product is CASSYRETSYGYTF.

This chain links TRBV7-9 with TRBJ1-5; D not resolved. The CDR3 consists of 16 residues. V lost 1 base to trimming and J lost 5 bases, with 15 bases between them. Germline V CDR1 and CDR2: SEHNR, FQNEAQ (reference sequence). CDR3 amino acids: CASSLDKGGQDQPQHF. The CDR3 region has the DNA TGTGCCAGCAGCTTAGATAAGGGAGGGCAGGATCAGCCCCAGCATTTT. The entire variable domain, with the rest obtained from reference TRBV7-9 and TRBJ1-5, is as follows: DTGVSQNPRHKITKRGQNVTFRCDPISEHNRLYWYRQTLGQGPEFLTYFQNEAQLEKSRLLSDRFSAERPKGSFSTLEIQRTEQGDSAMYLCASSLDKGGQDQPQHFGDGTRLSIL.

The J gene is TRBJ2-1, the V gene TRBV6-5; perhaps TRBD1 as D (6 bases). V was clipped by 10 bases and J by 2 bases, with 12 bases between them. Germline loops: CDR1 MNHEY, CDR2 SVGAGI. The CDR3 totals 13 residues. The CDR3 DNA is TGTGCCACCCAGGGGACGACCTACAATGAGCAGTTCTTC. This sequence encodes CATQGTTYNEQFF.

This sequence joins TRBV5-1 and TRBJ1-1, with D maybe TRBD1 (6 bases). V lost 4 bases, J lost 1 base, and 14 bases lay in between. Germline values: CDR1 SGHRS, CDR2 YFSETQ. The CDR3 is 15 residues long. Written as DNA, the CDR3 is TGCGCCAGCAGCGAACAGGGATTCGGGAACACTGAAGCTTTCTTT. This translates into CASSEQGFGNTEAFF.

The chain uses TRBV27 and TRBJ2-3, with 7 bases fitting TRBD2. This CDR3 is 13 amino acids long. V was clipped by 4 bases and J by 5 bases; unmatched bases: 3. CDR1 is MNHEY, CDR2 SMNVEV, per germline (reference sequence). CDR3 residues: CASSWVAGDTQYF. The DNA of the CDR3 is TGTGCCAGCAGTTGGGTAGCGGGAGATACGCAGTATTTT.

On this clone itself: Mismatch with germline at one junction end may stem from a read error. The chain uses TRBV7-9 and TRBJ1-1, with D possibly TRBD1 on 5 matching bases. This CDR3 has 18 amino acids. CDR1 and CDR2 from the germline V gene are SEHNR and FQNEAQ (reference sequence). CDR3 sequence: CSSSSRKDSKKSYTEAFF. In nucleotides, the CDR3 is TGTTCCAGCAGCTCCCGGAAAGACAGTAAAAAAAGCTACACTGAAGCTTTCTTT.

V usage is TRBV10-2 and J usage is TRBJ1-4; D is perhaps TRBD1 (5 bases). The CDR3 extends over 13 amino acids. With 5 bases removed from V and 8 bases from J, the gap between germline ends came to 12 bases. Germline values: CDR1 WSHSY, CDR2 SAAADI. The CDR3 loop is CASSPGAAEKLFF. In nucleotides, the CDR3 is TGCGCCAGCAGTCCTGGGGCGGCCGAAAAACTGTTTTTT.

The chain links TRBV5-1 to TRBJ1-1; 7 nucleotides match TRBD1. V lost 4 bases, J lost 1 base, and 7 bases stayed unmatched. Germline values: CDR1 SGHRS, CDR2 YFSETQ. This CDR3 has 15 residues. The CDR3 region is CASSPADRENTEAFF. CDR3 bases: TGCGCCAGCAGCCCGGCCGACAGGGAGAACACTGAAGCTTTCTTT.

This clone occurred a few times. The chain joins TRBV4-3 to TRBJ2-7; TRBD2 agrees at 10 bases. Germline V gene lookup returns CDR1 LGHNA and CDR2 YSLEER. V lost 0 bases to trimming and J lost 3 bases; unmatched junction nucleotides: 2. This CDR3 spans 15 amino acids. CDR3 region: CASSQDTSGVYEQYF. The CDR3 DNA follows: TGCGCCAGCAGCCAAGACACTAGCGGGGTCTACGAGCAGTACTTC.

The V gene is TRBV4-1, the J gene TRBJ2-1; TRBD1 might be the D (6 bases). The CDR3 covers 18 residues. The V gene's germline CDR1 is MGHRA and CDR2 YSYEKL. With 6 bases removed from V and 6 bases from J, the gap between germline ends came to 27 bases. CDR3 protein: CASSLGPHRDINFNEQFF. The CDR3 coding sequence is TGCGCCAGCAGTCTAGGCCCTCACCGGGACATTAACTTCAATGAGCAGTTCTTC.

The rearrangement links TRBV5-4 to TRBJ2-1; no reliable D call. The germline gives CDR1 SGHNT, CDR2 YYREEE (reference sequence). V lost 4 bases to trimming and J lost 5 bases, with 10 bases between them. The CDR3 is 13 amino acids. In nucleotides, the CDR3 is TGTGCCAGCAGCCTAATAGCCGACAATGAGCAGTTCTTC. It is translated as CASSLIADNEQFF.

A single count supports this clone. V gene TRBV23-1 combines with J gene TRBJ2-1; TRBD1 matches 7 bases. TRBV23-1 is flagged as an ORF with uncertain function. With V trimmed by 1 base and J by 5 bases, 8 bases remained unmatched. CDR3 length equals 16 residues. CDR3 sequence: CASSQYDRDPHNEQFF. The CDR3 DNA reads TGCGCCAGCAGTCAATACGACAGGGACCCCCACAATGAGCAGTTCTTC.